Listed below are T cell receptor beta chains from one sample, sequenced in a study of T-cell reconstitution after alpha-beta-depleted transplantation in children. Via MiXCR, TCRdb re-called the PCR reads, giving one row per CDR3 protein. The sample lists 500,000 to 600,000 distinct CDR3 sequences; around 18% were seen once. The source was PBMCs from the stem cell graft donor, collected from the stem cell graft. These receptors all come from a human donor who donated a stem cell graft to a child with acute lymphoblastic leukemia. CDR3s include the opening cysteine and the closing phenylalanine or tryptophan. D genes are given only for firm matches. Expanded clones get a size class; other rows say once, few or many, or leave the size out.

TRBJ1-4	few	TRBV7-3	-	TGTGCCAGCAGCGTCGACAGGGAAAAACTGTTTTTT	CASSVDREKLFF
TRBJ2-7	-	TRBV5-1	-	TGCGCCAGCAGCTTGGTCGAGACTTCCTCCTACGAGCAGTACTTC	CASSLVETSSYEQYF
TRBJ2-3	few	TRBV20-1	TRBD1	TGCAGTGCCCAGACGACAGGGGGGGATACGCAGTATTTT	CSAQTTGGDTQYF
TRBJ2-5	few	TRBV7-2	-	TGTGCCAGCAGCTTAGTTATCCCCGGAGAGACCCAGTACTTC	CASSLVIPGETQYF
TRBJ2-7	few	TRBV7-8	-	TGTGCCAGCAGCCGCCGCGGGACCGTCTACGAGCAGTACTTC	CASSRRGTVYEQYF
TRBJ2-2	-	TRBV7-9	-	TGTGCCAGCAGCTTAGGGGAGAGGGACACCGGGGAGCTGTTTTTT	CASSLGERDTGELFF
TRBJ2-7	-	TRBV6-5	TRBD2	TGTGCCAGCAGTTCCGGGACTACGGACTACGAGCAGTACTTC	CASSSGTTDYEQYF
TRBJ2-7	few	TRBV13	-	TGTGCCAGCAGCTCGCCCCCGGACGGATTATTGGGGCAGTACTTC	CASSSPPDGLLGQYF
TRBJ2-7	few	TRBV6-5	TRBD2	TGTGCCAGCAGTATACTAGCGCCAACCTACGAGCAGTACTTC	CASSILAPTYEQYF
TRBJ1-1	-	TRBV2	-	TGTGCCAGCAGTGGGACCCGAAAGACTGAAGCTTTCTTT	CASSGTRKTEAFF
TRBJ1-5	few	TRBV7-9	TRBD1	TGTGCCAGCAGCTACGGACAGGGAAATCAGCCCCAGCATTTT	CASSYGQGNQPQHF
TRBJ1-2	-	TRBV29-1	-	TGCAGCGTTGAAGGCAGGGGCGATGGCTACACCTTC	CSVEGRGDGYTF
TRBJ2-3	few	TRBV29-1	TRBD2	TGCAGCGGAAAACAACTAGCGGGATACACAGATACGCAGTATTTT	CSGKQLAGYTDTQYF
TRBJ1-2	-	TRBV7-9	TRBD1	TGTGCCAGCAGCTTAGAATGGACAGGCAACTATGGCTACACCTTC	CASSLEWTGNYGYTF
TRBJ2-2	-	TRBV27	-	TGTGCCAGCAGCTCCCACGGGACCTTCGCCGGGGAGCTGTTTTTT	CASSSHGTFAGELFF
TRBJ2-1	few	TRBV4-1	TRBD2	TGCGCCAGCAGCCCATGGATTAGCGGGAGCCGGGCGCAGTTCTTC	CASSPWISGSRAQFF
TRBJ1-1	few	TRBV15	-	TGTGCCACCAGCAGGGTAAGGGGGGGGACTGAAGCTTTCTTT	CATSRVRGGTEAFF
TRBJ2-2	few	TRBV9	-	TGTGCCAGCACCCTCGGACCTAGTTCAAACACCGGGGAGCTGTTTTTT	CASTLGPSSNTGELFF